This TCR beta chain was recorded in a study of blood T cell repertoires in COVID-19. About the research overall: Donors in the United States, Italy and Spain gave samples during acute or convalescent COVID-19. In each case, the material was cDNA or gDNA derived from T cells, B-cell-depleted T cells, or PBMCs.

CDR3 length equals 13 residues. Per germline, CDR1 GTSNPN and CDR2 SVGIG (reference sequence). V lost 6 bases, J lost 2 bases, and 10 bases lay in between. Original methodology: Reference gene primer amplification gave nucleated cell count estimates. The assay was immunoSEQ multiplex PCR, and TCRdb's table has in-frame clones only and misses some. V, J and clone size were drawn from that table, and D and trimming were deduced from the DNA. The sample carries about 60,000 clones, 85% to 90% recorded once. The chain is built from TRBV30 and TRBJ1-4; D not certain. Sample: peripheral blood. The source is a human donor in a cohort sampled during active COVID-19. CDR3 region: CACLPGTNEKLFF. CDR3 coding DNA: TGTGCCTGTCTCCCGGGGACTAATGAAAAACTGTTTTTT.